Given below is one T cell receptor beta chain in context. Its antigen is as yet unknown. Every donor gave about 9 milliliters of peripheral blood. The sample originates from a study of blood T cells in healthy people across ages. Study results and caveats: Percentage of naive T cells showed a strong correlation with TCR beta diversity. Comparison with aged donors showed that long-lived donors had more naive CD4+ cells and higher diversity.

Through a sample-barcoded 5' primer and a J-beta primer mix, a second PCR was run for about 6 to 11 cycles. One entry per CDR3 protein, called by TCRdb with MiXCR from the 5' RACE reads. The sample lists around 1,600,000 distinct CDR3 sequences; approximately 43% were seen once. Sequenced input: blood. This TCR was sampled from a woman between 18 and 29 years old in good health.

The CDR3 bases are TGTGCCAGCAGCCAAGTAGATCACAGGCACTACCCGAACACTGAAGCTTTCTTT. Protein product: CASSQVDHRHYPNTEAFF. This chain connects TRBV14 to TRBJ1-1; possibly TRBD1 for D (5 bases). Deletions cut 1 base from V and 1 base from J, with 19 bases between. Germline CDR1 and CDR2: SGHDN and FVKESK. CDR3 size: 18 residues. Using reference TRBV14 and TRBJ1-1 for the parts outside the CDR3, the full variable domain is EAGVTQFPSHSVIEKGQTVTLRCDPISGHDNLYWYRRVMGKEIKFLLHFVKESKQDESGMPNNRFLAERTGGTYSTLKVQPAELEDSGVYFCASSQVDHRHYPNTEAFFGQGTRLTVV.